This TCR beta chain was sequenced during a study of blood T cell repertoires in COVID-19. Study-wide background: Acute and convalescent COVID-19 samples came from the United States, Italy and Spain.

This CDR3 spans 20 amino acids. The V gene's germline CDR1 is MDHEN and CDR2 SYDVKM. Between the trimmed V and J ends, which lost 6 bases and 1 base, there was a span of 25 bases. Profiling relied on immunoSEQ multiplex PCR, and the TCRdb table lists in-frame clones only, not all of them. The table lists 210,000 or so clones, 80% to 85% of them singletons. This sequence was found in a woman in her forties or fifties with acute COVID-19. Sample: PBMCs or T cells enriched from blood (not recorded which). The chain is built from TRBV28 and TRBJ1-6; a weak D match, TRBD1 (6 bases). CDR3 region: CASRDGQTGLGVSYNSPLHF. CDR3 bases: TGTGCCAGCAGAGATGGACAGACGGGGCTTGGTGTGTCCTATAATTCACCCCTCCACTTT.